The entry that follows covers one T cell receptor beta chain sequence. Germline values: CDR1 MNHEY, CDR2 SVGAGI. The ends lost 0 bases at V and 3 bases at J; junction bases unmatched: 7. This CDR3 region has 16 residues. In the original analysis: For nucleated cells, counts were estimated from reference gene primer amplification. The method was immunoSEQ multiplex PCR; TCRdb's version includes in-frame clones alone and lacks a portion of them. The V and J calls and clone size are taken from that table; D and trimming were inferred from the DNA. The top ten clones hold 1.3% of a sample with about 300,000 clones, approximately 86% of them seen once. The sample belongs to a study of blood T cell repertoires in COVID-19. Study overall: Sites in the United States, Italy and Spain provided acute and convalescent COVID-19 samples. T cells, B-cell-depleted T cells, or PBMCs provided the cDNA or gDNA that served as material.

The rearrangement links TRBV6-5 to TRBJ1-1; 7 positions match TRBD1. Source material: peripheral blood. The sequence was collected from a man in his sixties or seventies with acute or convalescent COVID-19. The CDR3 sequence: CASSYSRGGLYTEAFF. In DNA, the CDR3 is TGTGCCAGCAGTTACTCGAGAGGGGGCCTCTACACTGAAGCTTTCTTT.